This TCR beta chain was obtained from a study of blood T cell repertoires in COVID-19. In the study overall: Both acute and convalescent COVID-19 samples were obtained from the United States, Italy and Spain. T cells, B-cell-depleted T cells, or PBMCs provided the cDNA or gDNA that served as material.

V shed 0 bases, J shed 2 bases, and the junction held 6 bases outside the gene matches. There are 17 residues in the CDR3. Per the germline V gene, CDR1 is SGDLS and CDR2 is YYNGEE. Original handling: Estimates of nucleated cell counts were drawn from the amplification of reference gene primers. Libraries were prepared by immunoSEQ multiplex PCR; TCRdb keeps only in-frame clonotypes and omits some of them. The V and J calls and clone size are taken from that table; D and trimming were inferred from the DNA. The repertoire holds 98,000 or so clones, with roughly 86% as singletons. The V call is TRBV9, the J call TRBJ2-3, with TRBD2 identical over 10 bases. The sequenced sample was peripheral blood. The sequence came from a woman aged 55-75 years in a cohort sampled during active or convalescent COVID-19. The CDR3, as DNA: TGTGCCAGCAGCGTAGGGGTTAGCGGGGGGAACACAGATACGCAGTATTTT. Amino acid sequence: CASSVGVSGGNTDTQYF.